The TCR beta chain described here comes from a study of regulatory and conventional T cells in RAG deficiency. Findings and limits, study-wide: Compared with controls, unique Treg TCR beta sequences dropped around 92-fold in Omenn syndrome and CID/AS. Omenn patients showed >85% Treg-Tconv overlap and shorter CDR3 lengths. Control T-cell subsets had markedly higher Shannon entropy and lower Simpson indices than RAG-deficient patients.

The sorted conventional CD4+ T cells were CD25-low and CD127-high, with genomic DNA sequenced. This clone was seen more than once but under ten times. Its cognate antigen is unknown. There are 13 residues in the CDR3. Per the germline V gene, CDR1 is MNHEY and CDR2 is SVGAGI. V gave up 7 bases and J gave up 0 bases, with 7 bases separating them. TCRdb's copy holds only in-frame clones and misses some; the assay was immunoSEQ multiplex PCR. This table holds approximately 35,000 clones, roughly three quarters found once. These sequences were also reported in another study, on regulatory T cells. That paper notes: The PCR used 52 TRBV and 13 TRBJ primers. Regulatory T cells showed the strongest V-J pair restriction and V/J gene skewing among patient repertoires.

Sample: CD4+ effector T cells sorted from blood. The chain carries TRBV6-5 and TRBJ1-3, with D hard to call. This sequence was found in a human donor in good health. CDR3 in amino acids: CASKGFSGNTIYF. Written as DNA, the CDR3 is TGTGCCAGCAAGGGCTTCTCTGGAAACACCATATATTTT.